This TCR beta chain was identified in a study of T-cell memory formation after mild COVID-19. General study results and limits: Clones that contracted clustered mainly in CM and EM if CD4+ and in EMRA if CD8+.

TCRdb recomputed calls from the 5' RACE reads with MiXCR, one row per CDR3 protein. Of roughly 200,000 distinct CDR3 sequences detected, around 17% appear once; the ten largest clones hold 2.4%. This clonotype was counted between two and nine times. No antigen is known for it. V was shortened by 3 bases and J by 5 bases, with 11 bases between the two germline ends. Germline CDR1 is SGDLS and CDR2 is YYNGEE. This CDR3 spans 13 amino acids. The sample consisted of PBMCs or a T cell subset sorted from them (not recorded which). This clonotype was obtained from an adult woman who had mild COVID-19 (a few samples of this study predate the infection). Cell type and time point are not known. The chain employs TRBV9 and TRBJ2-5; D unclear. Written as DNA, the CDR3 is TGTGCCAGCAGCGGACACGTTGGGGAGACCCAGTACTTC. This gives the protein CASSGHVGETQYF.